The T cell receptor (beta chain) described here comes from a study of cytomegalovirus exposure and HLA in healthy donors. With regard to this clone: Its target is not known.

Using immunoSEQ multiplex PCR, the repertoire was profiled, and TCRdb retains in-frame clones only, with some absent. The repertoire holds fewer than 350,000 clones, with more than 75% as singletons. Study-level results: Overall, under 200 TCR beta chains were annotated as cytomegalovirus-associated. The CMV antigen specificity of three CMV-associated chains was confirmed through in vitro analysis.

V shed 3 bases and J shed 1 base, with 9 bases lying between them. CDR1 is MDHEN and CDR2 is SYDVKM in the germline V gene. The CDR3 covers 14 residues. The donors were members of the validation cohort, which comprised approximately 120 subjects and was separate from the first cohort of more than 500 subjects. Material for sequencing was PBMCs. This rearrangement joins TRBV28 to TRBJ2-5; D remains unclear. The receptor comes from a woman younger than 30 in good health and CMV-seronegative. The CDR3 sequence: CASSLLELQETQYF. The CDR3 region has the DNA TGTGCCAGCAGTTTGTTGGAGCTCCAAGAGACCCAGTACTTC.